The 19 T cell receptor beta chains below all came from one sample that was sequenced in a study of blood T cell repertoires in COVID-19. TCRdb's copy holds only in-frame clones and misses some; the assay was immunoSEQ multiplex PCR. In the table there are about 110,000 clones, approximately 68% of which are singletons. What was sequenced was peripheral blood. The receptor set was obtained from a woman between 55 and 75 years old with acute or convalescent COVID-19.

CDR3 amino acids: CASSQGQSPYGYTF. Here the CDR3 DNA reads TGTGCCAGCAGCCAAGGACAGTCCCCCTATGGCTACACCTTC. V gene TRBV3-1 (or the pseudogene TRBV3-2) combines with J gene TRBJ1-2; a weak D match, TRBD1 (5 bases). Germline-derived CDR1 and CDR2 are LGHDT and YNNKEL (reference sequence). V was trimmed by 1 base and J by 4 bases, leaving 10 bases between them. The CDR3 runs 14 residues.

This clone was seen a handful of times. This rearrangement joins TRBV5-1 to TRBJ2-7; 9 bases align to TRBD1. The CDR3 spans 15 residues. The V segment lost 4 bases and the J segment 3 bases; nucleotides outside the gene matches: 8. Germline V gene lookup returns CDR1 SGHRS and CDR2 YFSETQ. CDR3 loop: CASSEALTGGYEQYF. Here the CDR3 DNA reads TGCGCCAGCAGCGAAGCCTTGACAGGGGGCTACGAGCAGTACTTC.

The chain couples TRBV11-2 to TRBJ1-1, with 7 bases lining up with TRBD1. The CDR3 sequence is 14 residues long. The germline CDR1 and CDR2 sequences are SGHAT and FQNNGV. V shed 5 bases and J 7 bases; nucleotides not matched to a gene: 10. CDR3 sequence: CASSITNRGSEAFF. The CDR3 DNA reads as TGTGCCAGCAGCATTACGAACAGGGGTAGTGAAGCTTTCTTT.

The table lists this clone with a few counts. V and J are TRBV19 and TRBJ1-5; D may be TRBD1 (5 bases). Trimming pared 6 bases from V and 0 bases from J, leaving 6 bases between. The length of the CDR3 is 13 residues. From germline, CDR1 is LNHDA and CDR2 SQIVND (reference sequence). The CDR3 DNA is TGTGCCAGTAGCCAGGGTAGCAATCAGCCCCAGCATTTT. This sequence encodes CASSQGSNQPQHF. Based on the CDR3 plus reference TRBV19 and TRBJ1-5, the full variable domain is DGGITQSPKYLFRKEGQNVTLSCEQNLNHDAMYWYRQDPGQGLRLIYYSQIVNDFQKGDIAEGYSVSREKKESFPLTVTSAQKNPTAFYLCASSQGSNQPQHFGDGTRLSIL.

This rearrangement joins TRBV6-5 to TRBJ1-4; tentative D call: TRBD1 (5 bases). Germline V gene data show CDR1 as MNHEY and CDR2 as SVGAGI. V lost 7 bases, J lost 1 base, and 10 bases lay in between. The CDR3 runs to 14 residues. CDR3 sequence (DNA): TGTGCCAGCATTCAGGGAGGAACTAATGAAAAACTGTTTTTT. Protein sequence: CASIQGGTNEKLFF.

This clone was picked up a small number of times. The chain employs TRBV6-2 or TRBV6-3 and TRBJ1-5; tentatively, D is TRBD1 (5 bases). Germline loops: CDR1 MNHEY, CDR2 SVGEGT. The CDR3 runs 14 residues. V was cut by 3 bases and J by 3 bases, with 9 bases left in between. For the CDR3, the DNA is TGTGCCAGCAGTTATACAGGCATCAATCAGCCCCAGCATTTT. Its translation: CASSYTGINQPQHF.

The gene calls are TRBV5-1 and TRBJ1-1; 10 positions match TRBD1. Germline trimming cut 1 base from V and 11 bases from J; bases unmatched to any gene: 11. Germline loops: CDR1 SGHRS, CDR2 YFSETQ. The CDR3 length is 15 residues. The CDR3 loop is CASSLRVDRGLGAFF. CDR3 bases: TGCGCCAGCAGCTTGCGGGTAGACAGGGGGCTGGGCGCTTTCTTT.

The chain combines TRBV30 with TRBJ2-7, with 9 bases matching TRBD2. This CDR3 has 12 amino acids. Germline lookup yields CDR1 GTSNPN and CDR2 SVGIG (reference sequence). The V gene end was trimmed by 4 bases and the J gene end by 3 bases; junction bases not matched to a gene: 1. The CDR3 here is CAWTSGVYEQYF. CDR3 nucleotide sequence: TGTGCCTGGACTAGCGGGGTCTACGAGCAGTACTTC.

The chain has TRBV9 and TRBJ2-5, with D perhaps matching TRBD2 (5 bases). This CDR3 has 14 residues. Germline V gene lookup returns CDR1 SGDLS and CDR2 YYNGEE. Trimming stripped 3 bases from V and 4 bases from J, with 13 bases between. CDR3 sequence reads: CASSAVGRGETQYF. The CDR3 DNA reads TGTGCCAGCAGCGCCGTCGGTCGGGGAGAGACCCAGTACTTC.

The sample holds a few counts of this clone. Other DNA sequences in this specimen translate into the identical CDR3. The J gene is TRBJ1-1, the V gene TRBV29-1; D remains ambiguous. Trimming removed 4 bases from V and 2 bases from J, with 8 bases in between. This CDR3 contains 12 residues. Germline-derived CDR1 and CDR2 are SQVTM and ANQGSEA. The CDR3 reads CSVAWANTEAFF. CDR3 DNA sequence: TGCAGCGTTGCGTGGGCCAACACTGAAGCTTTCTTT.

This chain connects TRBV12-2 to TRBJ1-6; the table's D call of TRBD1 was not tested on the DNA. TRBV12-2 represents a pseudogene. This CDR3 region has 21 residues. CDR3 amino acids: CASRPRGQIPLLKYNNSPLHF. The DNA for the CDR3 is TGTGCAAGTCGCCCACGGGGACAGATACCACTACTGAAATATAATAATTCACCCCTCCACTTT.

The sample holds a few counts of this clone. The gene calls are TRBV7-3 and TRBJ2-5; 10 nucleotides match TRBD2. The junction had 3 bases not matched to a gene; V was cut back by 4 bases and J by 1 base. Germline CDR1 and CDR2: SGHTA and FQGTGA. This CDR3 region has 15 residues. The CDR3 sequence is CASSSAGGFQETQYF. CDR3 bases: TGTGCCAGCAGCTCAGCGGGGGGGTTCCAAGAGACCCAGTACTTC.

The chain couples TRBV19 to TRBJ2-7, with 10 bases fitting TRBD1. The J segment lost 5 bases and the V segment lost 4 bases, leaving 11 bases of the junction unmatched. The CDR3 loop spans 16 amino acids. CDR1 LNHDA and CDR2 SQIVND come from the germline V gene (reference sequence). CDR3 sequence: CASSTWTGGTLDEQYF. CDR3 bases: TGTGCCAGTAGTACCTGGACAGGGGGAACCCTCGACGAGCAGTACTTC.

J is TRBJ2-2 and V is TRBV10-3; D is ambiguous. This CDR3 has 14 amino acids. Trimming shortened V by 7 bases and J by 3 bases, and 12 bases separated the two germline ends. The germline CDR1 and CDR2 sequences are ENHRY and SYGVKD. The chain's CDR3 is CAIKAGEDTGELFF. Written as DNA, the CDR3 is TGTGCCATCAAGGCTGGAGAGGACACCGGGGAGCTGTTTTTT.

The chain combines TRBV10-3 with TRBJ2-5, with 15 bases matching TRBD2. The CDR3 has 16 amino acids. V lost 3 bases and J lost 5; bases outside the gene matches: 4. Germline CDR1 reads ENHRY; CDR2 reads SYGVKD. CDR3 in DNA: TGTGCCATCAGTGAATGGACTAGCGGGGGGGAGGAGACCCAGTACTTC. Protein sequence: CAISEWTSGGEETQYF.

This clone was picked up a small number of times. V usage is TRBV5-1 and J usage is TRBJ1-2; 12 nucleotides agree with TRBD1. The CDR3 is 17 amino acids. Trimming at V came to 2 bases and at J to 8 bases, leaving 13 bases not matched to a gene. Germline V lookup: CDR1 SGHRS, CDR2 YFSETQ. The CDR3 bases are TGCGCCAGCAGCTTAAGCGGATCGGGACAGGGGGCGGGAGGCTACACCTTC. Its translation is CASSLSGSGQGAGGYTF.

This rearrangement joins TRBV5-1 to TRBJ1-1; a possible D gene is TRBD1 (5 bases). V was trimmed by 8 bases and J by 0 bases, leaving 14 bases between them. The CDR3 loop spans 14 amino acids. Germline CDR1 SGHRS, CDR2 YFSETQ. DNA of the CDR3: TGCGCCAGTGCGCGGGACCGATTGAACACTGAAGCTTTCTTT. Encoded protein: CASARDRLNTEAFF.

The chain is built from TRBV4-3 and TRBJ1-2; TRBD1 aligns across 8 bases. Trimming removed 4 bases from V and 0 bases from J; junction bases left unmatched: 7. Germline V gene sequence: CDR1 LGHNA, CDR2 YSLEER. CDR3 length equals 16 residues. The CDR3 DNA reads TGCGCCAGCAGCCGAGAAATGACAGGGGCTAACTATGGCTACACCTTC. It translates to CASSREMTGANYGYTF.

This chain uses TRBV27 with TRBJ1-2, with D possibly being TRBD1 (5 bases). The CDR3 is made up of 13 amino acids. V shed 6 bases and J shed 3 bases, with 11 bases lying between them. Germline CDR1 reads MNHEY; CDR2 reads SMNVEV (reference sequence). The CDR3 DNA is TGTGCCAGCAGCAGATCGACAGACTATGGCTACACCTTC. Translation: CASSRSTDYGYTF.